Below, 30 T cell receptor beta chains from the same sample are listed, as sequenced in a study of regulatory T cells in long-lasting Graves disease. Construction of the TCR beta libraries employed iRepertoire HTBI primers in conjunction with Arm-PCR of CDR3 regions. TCRdb processed the multiplex PCR reads anew with MiXCR; each CDR3 protein has one entry. The data show under 250,000 distinct CDR3 sequences, with roughly 21% seen just once and 11% to 15% held by the top ten. The sample's time point: newly diagnosed GD, antithyroid drugs for less than 3 months. Researchers made the TCR library from RNA that was extracted from PBMCs. The sample in question was peripheral blood mononuclear cells (PBMCs), obtained at new diagnosis, from a patient treated with antithyroid drugs. All receptors come from a female donor with Graves disease.

Many counts were recorded for this clonotype. This chain joins TRBV5-4 and TRBJ2-7; 9 bases match TRBD1. Looked up from germline, CDR1 is SGHNT and CDR2 is YYREEE (reference sequence). The J segment lost 3 bases and the V segment lost 3 bases, leaving 7 bases of the junction unmatched. The CDR3 spans 15 residues. The CDR3 protein is CASSWGTGHHYEQYF. The DNA of the CDR3 is TGTGCCAGCAGCTGGGGGACAGGGCATCACTACGAGCAGTACTTC.

This clonotype was found many times. The rearrangement links TRBV11-3 to TRBJ1-6; D ambiguous. The CDR3 sequence is 15 residues long. V was clipped by 0 bases and J by 6 bases, with 9 bases between them. CDR1 is SGHNT and CDR2 is YENEEA in the germline V gene. The CDR3 is CASSLDGNSNSPLHF. The CDR3 coding sequence is TGTGCCAGCAGCTTAGATGGCAACTCTAATTCACCCCTCCACTTT.

This chain uses TRBV15 with TRBJ2-1; 9 bases map to TRBD2. The trim removed 7 bases at V and 0 bases at J, leaving 7 bases unmatched. CDR3 length: 16 residues. The germline gives CDR1 LNHNV, CDR2 YYDKDF (reference sequence). CDR3 in amino acids: CATKTRAGGSYNEQFF. Written as DNA, the CDR3 is TGTGCCACCAAGACCCGAGCGGGAGGCTCCTACAATGAGCAGTTCTTC.

CDR3 DNA: TGTGCCAGCAGCTCCTACGCGGGGAATGAGCAGTTCTTC. As protein: CASSSYAGNEQFF. The chain uses TRBV7-2 and TRBJ2-1; the D gene is possibly TRBD2 (6 bases). This CDR3 has 13 residues. Trimming took 4 bases from V and 7 from J, leaving 11 bases between them. Per the germline V gene, CDR1 is SGHTA and CDR2 is FQGNSA.

This clonotype was detected many times. V and J are TRBV29-1 and TRBJ2-3; D might be TRBD2 (7 bases). The CDR3 is made up of 14 amino acids. Trimming cost V 6 bases and J 0 bases, with 13 bases left between them. CDR1 and CDR2 from the germline V gene are SQVTM and ANQGSEA. The CDR3 DNA sequence: TGCAGCGTCGAGGGGGGGATTAGCACAGATACGCAGTATTTT. Its translation: CSVEGGISTDTQYF.

In its sample, this clonotype ranks as medium-sized. The chain combines TRBV30 with TRBJ1-2; TRBD1 is a possible D gene (5 bases). From germline, CDR1 is GTSNPN and CDR2 SVGIG (reference sequence). Trimming removed 3 bases from V and 2 bases from J, with 13 bases in between. There are 14 residues in the CDR3. CDR3 amino acids: CAWRLARVNYGYTF. The CDR3 nucleotides are TGTGCCTGGAGGCTCGCCAGGGTGAACTATGGCTACACCTTC. The variable domain in full, with the rest retrieved from reference TRBV30 and TRBJ1-2, is SQTIHQWPATLVQPVGSPLSLECTVEGTSNPNLYWYRQAAGRGLQLLFYSVGIGQISSEVPQNLSASRPQDRQFILSSKKLLLSDSGFYLCAWRLARVNYGYTFGSGTRLTVV.

This rearrangement joins TRBV2 to TRBJ2-3, with a possible D match to TRBD1 (6 bases). This CDR3 contains 13 residues. Trimming pared 1 base from V and 4 bases from J, leaving 6 bases between. Looked up from germline, CDR1 is SNHLY and CDR2 is FYNNEI. DNA for the CDR3: TGTGCCAGCAGTGAAGAGGGGGCAGATACGCAGTATTTT. This codes for CASSEEGADTQYF.

In its sample, this clonotype was seen many times. The CDR3 DNA reads as TGTGCCAGCAGGCGGGGGGATTACGAGCAGTACTTC. As protein: CASRRGDYEQYF. The V call is TRBV2, the J call TRBJ2-7; 8 bases align to TRBD2. The length of the CDR3 is 12 residues. The V and J ends lost 6 bases and 4 bases, in that order; junction bases with no gene match: 2. In germline, CDR1 is SNHLY, CDR2 FYNNEI.

This clonotype showed up many times. The chain combines TRBV7-3 with TRBJ2-3; D may be TRBD2 (6 bases). From germline, CDR1 is SGHTA and CDR2 FQGTGA. Trimming shortened V by 2 bases and J by 1 base, and 13 bases separated the two germline ends. The CDR3 runs to 16 residues. CDR3: CASSLFNSGGTDTQYF. In nucleotides, the CDR3 is TGTGCCAGCAGCTTATTCAACTCGGGGGGCACAGATACGCAGTATTTT. The full variable domain, rest sourced from reference TRBV7-3 and TRBJ2-3, is GAGVSQTPSNKVTEKGKYVELRCDPISGHTALYWYRQSLGQGPEFLIYFQGTGAADDSGLPNDRFFAVRPEGSVSTLKIQRTERGDSAVYLCASSLFNSGGTDTQYFGPGTRLTVL.

This clonotype turned up a few times. V and J are TRBV12-3 or TRBV12-4 and TRBJ1-2; D not resolved. Deletions cut 4 bases from V and 0 bases from J, with 9 bases between. The CDR3 has 14 amino acids. The CDR3 DNA sequence: TGTGCCAGCAGTTCCTCTGAAGCTAACTATGGCTACACCTTC. This codes for CASSSSEANYGYTF.

The chain employs TRBV6-1 and TRBJ1-3, with D unclear. The CDR3 loop spans 13 amino acids. The germline gives CDR1 MNHNS, CDR2 SASEGT. V was shortened by 8 bases and J by 0 bases, with 8 bases between the two germline ends. CDR3 nucleotides: TGTGCCAGCCTAGCCTTCTCTGGAAACACCATATATTTT. Its translation: CASLAFSGNTIYF.

This clonotype was counted at least ten times. V and J are TRBV3-1 and TRBJ2-4; D could derive from TRBD1 or TRBD2 (5 bases each). Looked up from germline, CDR1 is LGHDT and CDR2 is YNNKEL (reference sequence). The ends were cut back, 1 base at V and 8 bases at J, with 15 bases in the middle. The CDR3 is made up of 15 amino acids. Written as DNA, the CDR3 is TGTGCCAGCAGCCAAGGCTCGGGGCGCGGAGACATTCAGTACTTC. Its translation: CASSQGSGRGDIQYF.

This clonotype was counted ten times or more. The chain uses TRBV7-2 and TRBJ2-3; D gene uncertain. The CDR3 is made up of 16 amino acids. Germline assignment: CDR1 SGHTA and CDR2 FQGNSA. V lost 4 bases to trimming and J lost 4 bases, with 18 bases between them. This chain's CDR3 is CASSSHGPRFPDTQYF. For the CDR3, the DNA is TGTGCCAGCAGCTCACACGGACCGAGATTCCCAGATACGCAGTATTTT.

Comments on this clonotype: One junction end disagrees with the germline gene, perhaps due to a read error. The chain employs TRBV28 and TRBJ1-2; D uncertain. CDR1 and CDR2 (germline): MDHEN, SYDVKM. The CDR3 runs to 13 residues. The CDR3 loop is CASGLASFYGYTF. In nucleotides, the CDR3 is TGTGCCAGCGGTTTAGCTTCCTTCTATGGCTACACCTTC.

As regards this clonotype: No conserved phenylalanine or tryptophan ends this CDR3, so it is likely a read error. The chain uses TRBV6-2 or TRBV6-3 and TRBJ2-5; TRBD2 agrees at 12 bases. In germline, CDR1 is MNHEY, CDR2 SVGEGT. The CDR3 runs 19 residues. V shed 5 bases and J 2 bases; nucleotides not matched to a gene: 15. Written as DNA, the CDR3 is TGTGCCAGCAGTCCCTCCAGGGCTAGCGGGGGGGGGGATCAAGAGACCCAGTACTTG. Translated, it gives CASSPSRASGGGDQETQYL.

This clonotype appeared many times. The rearrangement joins TRBV20-1 to TRBJ2-7; 10 bases match TRBD2. Germline-derived CDR1 and CDR2 are DFQATT and SNEGSKA (reference sequence). V gave up 2 bases and J gave up 8 bases; unmatched junction bases: 9. There are 14 residues in the CDR3. The CDR3 protein is CSARSSGGGGQQYF. The CDR3 DNA sequence: TGCAGTGCTAGATCTAGCGGGGGAGGAGGTCAGCAGTACTTC.

This clonotype came up many times. This chain joins TRBV12-3 or TRBV12-4 and TRBJ2-7, with 11 bases that match TRBD1. The CDR3 runs 14 residues. The V segment lost 6 bases and the J segment 5 bases; nucleotides outside the gene matches: 6. CDR3 amino acids: CASSPGQGVNEQYF. The CDR3 DNA is TGTGCCAGCAGCCCGGGACAGGGGGTTAACGAGCAGTACTTC.

This clonotype was seen at least ten times. The V and J genes are TRBV2 and TRBJ1-3, with 7 bases matching TRBD1. This CDR3 is 14 amino acids long. After removal of 4 bases from V and 6 bases from J, the junction contained 6 bases not matched to a gene. CDR1 is SNHLY, CDR2 FYNNEI, per germline. The CDR3 here is CASSGQGRTNTIYF. For the CDR3, the DNA is TGTGCCAGCAGTGGACAGGGACGGACAAACACCATATATTTT.

This clonotype came up many times. The chain is built from TRBV7-2 and TRBJ2-2; D remains ambiguous. V lost 2 bases, J lost 0 bases, and 7 bases lay in between. Germline loops: CDR1 SGHTA, CDR2 FQGNSA. The CDR3 is made up of 15 amino acids. Here the CDR3 DNA reads TGTGCCAGCAGCTTATCCCTAGCGAACACCGGGGAGCTGTTTTTT. Amino acids: CASSLSLANTGELFF.

This chain links TRBV11-2 with TRBJ1-2; tentatively, D is TRBD1 (6 bases). CDR3 length: 13 amino acids. The V gene's germline CDR1 is SGHAT and CDR2 FQNNGV. Trimming removed 3 bases at V and 7 bases at J, with 12 bases between. CDR3 sequence reads: CASSFRGIGGYTF. The CDR3 nucleotides are TGTGCCAGCAGCTTTAGGGGGATAGGTGGCTACACCTTC.

This clonotype has at least ten counts. This chain uses TRBV27 with TRBJ1-5; D is uncertain. V lost 5 bases and J 5 bases, leaving 13 bases between the germline ends. The CDR3 sequence is 14 residues long. The germline V gene has CDR1 MNHEY and CDR2 SMNVEV (reference sequence). DNA for the CDR3: TGTGCCAGCAGTCCCCATTGGGGAGATCAGCCCCAGCATTTT. Translation: CASSPHWGDQPQHF.

The chain uses TRBV7-2 and TRBJ2-5; 14 positions match TRBD2. Losses at the gene ends were 1 base for V and 4 bases for J; bases not matched to a gene: 5. Germline V gene lookup returns CDR1 SGHTA and CDR2 FQGNSA. This CDR3 has 17 residues. CDR3 protein: CASSLGGLAGGRETQYF. The CDR3 DNA sequence: TGTGCCAGCAGCTTAGGCGGACTAGCGGGAGGTCGAGAGACCCAGTACTTC. Full variable domain (missing parts from reference TRBV7-2 and TRBJ2-5): GAGVSQSPSNKVTEKGKDVELRCDPISGHTALYWYRQSLGQGLEFLIYFQGNSAPDKSGLPSDRFSAERTGGSVSTLTIQRTQQEDSAVYLCASSLGGLAGGRETQYFGPGTRLLVL.

Turning to this clonotype: A junction boundary mismatches the germline segment, possibly from a read error. The J gene is TRBJ2-7, the V gene TRBV10-3; the match to TRBD1 covers 9 bases. CDR3 length equals 14 residues. Germline V gene data show CDR1 as ENHRY and CDR2 as SYGVKD. For the CDR3, the DNA is TGTACCATCAGACCGGGACAGGGAGGAAACGAGCAGTACTTC. It specifies CTIRPGQGGNEQYF.

This clonotype was seen repeatedly, ten times or more. This chain links TRBV9 with TRBJ2-5; 7 positions agree with TRBD2. The V gene end was trimmed by 0 bases and the J gene end by 4 bases; junction bases not matched to a gene: 6. Germline assignment: CDR1 SGDLS and CDR2 YYNGEE. The CDR3 length is 15 residues. DNA of the CDR3: TGTGCCAGCAGCGTAGTTGCGGGAGCAGGAGAGACCCAGTACTTC. This codes for CASSVVAGAGETQYF.

This clonotype has a count of ten or more. This chain joins TRBV7-2 and TRBJ2-7; 9 positions agree with TRBD2. V lost 2 bases and J lost 6; bases outside the gene matches: 2. Germline V gene data show CDR1 as SGHTA and CDR2 as FQGNSA. This CDR3 contains 13 residues. The CDR3 protein is CASSLIAGVEQYF. The CDR3 region has the DNA TGTGCCAGCAGCTTAATAGCGGGAGTCGAGCAGTACTTC.

This clonotype was counted many times. This rearrangement joins TRBV12-3 or TRBV12-4 to TRBJ1-1, with D perhaps matching TRBD1 (5 bases). The CDR3 is made up of 13 amino acids. Trimming shortened V by 6 bases and J by 4 bases, and 12 bases separated the two germline ends. The DNA for the CDR3 is TGTGCCAGCAGCCTAAGGGGTCTCACTGAAGCTTTCTTT. It specifies CASSLRGLTEAFF.

As for this clonotype: A much larger clone lies one base from this, so it may be a read error. The chain has TRBV6-2 or TRBV6-3 and TRBJ2-3, with 11 bases fitting TRBD2. CDR3 length equals 15 residues. Unmatched junction bases numbered 6, after V lost 5 bases and J lost 5 bases. Per the germline V gene, CDR1 is MNHEY and CDR2 is SVGEGT. The CDR3 bases are TGTGCCAGCAGTCTTAGCGGGGGGGGCGTAGATACGCAGTATTTT. Amino acid sequence: CASSLSGGGVDTQYF.

As to this clonotype: A read error is the likely source, as a far larger clone sits one nucleotide away. The chain couples TRBV7-2 to TRBJ2-4, with 7 positions matching TRBD2. V shed 5 bases and J 13 bases; nucleotides not matched to a gene: 17. CDR1 and CDR2 from the germline V gene are SGHTA and FQGNSA. This CDR3 comprises 15 residues. The CDR3 bases are TGTGCCAGCAGCCCCCAGGTTTCGCGGGGGAATGAGCAGTACTTC. This sequence encodes CASSPQVSRGNEQYF.

This clonotype was observed many times. The chain carries TRBV7-9 and TRBJ1-4; D is uncertain. The CDR3 loop spans 13 amino acids. In germline, CDR1 is SEHNR, CDR2 FQNEAQ (reference sequence). V dropped 5 bases and J dropped 7 bases, with 11 bases sitting between them. As DNA, the CDR3 is TGTGCCAGCAGCCACGGGAGTAGTGAAAAACTGTTTTTT. It codes for CASSHGSSEKLFF.

As regards this clonotype: A far more abundant clone sits one base away, making this likely a read error. V is TRBV28 and J is TRBJ2-3, with unresolved D. CDR1 is MDHEN and CDR2 is SYDVKM in the germline V gene. The CDR3 runs to 12 residues. CDR3 sequence (DNA): TGTGGCAGCAGCCAGGCGACAGATACGCAGTATTTT. It is translated as CGSSQATDTQYF. Supplemented by reference TRBV28 and TRBJ2-3, the full variable domain reads DVKVTQSSRYLVKRTGEKVFLECVQDMDHENMFWYRQDPGLGLRLIYFSYDVKMKEKGDIPEGYSVSREKKERFSLILESASTNQTSMYLCGSSQATDTQYFGPGTRLTVL.